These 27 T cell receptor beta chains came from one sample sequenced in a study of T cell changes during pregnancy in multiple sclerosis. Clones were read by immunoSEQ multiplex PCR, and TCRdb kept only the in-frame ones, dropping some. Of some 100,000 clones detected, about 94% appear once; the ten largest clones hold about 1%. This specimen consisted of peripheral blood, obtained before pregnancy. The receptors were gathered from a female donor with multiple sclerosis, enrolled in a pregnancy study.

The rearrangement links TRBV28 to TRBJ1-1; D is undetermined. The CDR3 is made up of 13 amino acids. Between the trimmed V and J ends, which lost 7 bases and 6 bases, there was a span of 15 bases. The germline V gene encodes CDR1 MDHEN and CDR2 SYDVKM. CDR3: CASMSVSIAEAFF. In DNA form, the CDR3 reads TGTGCCAGCATGTCGGTTTCTATCGCTGAAGCTTTCTTT.

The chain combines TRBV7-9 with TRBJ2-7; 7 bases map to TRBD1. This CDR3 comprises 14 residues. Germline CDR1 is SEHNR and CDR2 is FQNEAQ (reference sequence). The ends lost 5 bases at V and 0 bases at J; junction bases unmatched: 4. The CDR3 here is CASSPQGSSYEQYF. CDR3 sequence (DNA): TGTGCCAGCAGCCCACAGGGGAGCTCCTACGAGCAGTACTTC.

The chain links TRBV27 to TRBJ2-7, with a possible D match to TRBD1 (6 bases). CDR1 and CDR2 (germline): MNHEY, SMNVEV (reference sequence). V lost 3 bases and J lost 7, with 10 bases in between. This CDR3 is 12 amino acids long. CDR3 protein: CASSFPQGEQYF. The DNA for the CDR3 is TGTGCCAGCAGTTTTCCTCAGGGGGAGCAGTACTTC.

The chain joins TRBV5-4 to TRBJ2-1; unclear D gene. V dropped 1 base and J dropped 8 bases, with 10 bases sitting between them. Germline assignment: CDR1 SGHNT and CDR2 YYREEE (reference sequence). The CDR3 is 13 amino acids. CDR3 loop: CASSLSWSDEQFF. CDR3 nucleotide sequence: TGTGCCAGCAGCTTGTCATGGTCAGATGAGCAGTTCTTC. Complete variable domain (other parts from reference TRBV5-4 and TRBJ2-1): ETGVTQSPTHLIKTRGQQVTLRCSSQSGHNTVSWYQQALGQGPQFIFQYYREEENGRGNFPPRFSGLQFPNYSSELNVNALELDDSALYLCASSLSWSDEQFFGPGTRLTVL.

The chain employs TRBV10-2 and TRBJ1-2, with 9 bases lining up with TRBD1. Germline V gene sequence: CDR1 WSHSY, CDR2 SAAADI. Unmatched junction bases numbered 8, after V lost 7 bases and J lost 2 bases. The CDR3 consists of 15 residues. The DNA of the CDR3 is TGCGCCAGCACCGTCCCGGACAGGGGAAACTATGGCTACACCTTC. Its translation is CASTVPDRGNYGYTF.

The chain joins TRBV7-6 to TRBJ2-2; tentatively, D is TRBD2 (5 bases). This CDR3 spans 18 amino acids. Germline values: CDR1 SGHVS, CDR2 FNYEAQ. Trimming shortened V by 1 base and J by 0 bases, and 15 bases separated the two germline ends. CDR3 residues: CASSLVRKLGTNTGELFF. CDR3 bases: TGTGCCAGCAGCTTAGTGAGGAAACTCGGGACGAACACCGGGGAGCTGTTTTTT.

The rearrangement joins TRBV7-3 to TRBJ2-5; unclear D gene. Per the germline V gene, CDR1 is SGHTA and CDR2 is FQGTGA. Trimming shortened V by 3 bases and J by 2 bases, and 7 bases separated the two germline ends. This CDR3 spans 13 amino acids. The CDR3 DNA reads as TGTGCCAGCAGCTTTGGCCAGCAAGAGACCCAGTACTTC. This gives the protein CASSFGQQETQYF.

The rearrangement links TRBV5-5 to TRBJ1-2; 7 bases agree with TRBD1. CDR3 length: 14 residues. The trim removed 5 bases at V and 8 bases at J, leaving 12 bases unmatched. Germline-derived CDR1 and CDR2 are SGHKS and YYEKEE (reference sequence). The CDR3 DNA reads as TGTGCCAGCAGATCTTGGCCAGGGGGAGACGGCTACACCTTC. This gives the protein CASRSWPGGDGYTF.

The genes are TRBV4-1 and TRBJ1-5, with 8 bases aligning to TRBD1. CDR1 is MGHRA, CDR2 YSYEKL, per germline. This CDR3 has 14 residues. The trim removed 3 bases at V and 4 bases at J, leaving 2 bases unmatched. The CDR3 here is CASSHDRGNQPQHF. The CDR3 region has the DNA TGCGCCAGCAGCCATGACAGGGGAAATCAGCCCCAGCATTTT.

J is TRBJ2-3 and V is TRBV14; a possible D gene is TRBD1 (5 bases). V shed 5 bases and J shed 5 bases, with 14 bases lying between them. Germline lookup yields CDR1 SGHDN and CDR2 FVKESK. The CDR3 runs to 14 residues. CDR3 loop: CASSSHGALDTQYF. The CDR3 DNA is TGTGCCAGCAGCTCTCATGGGGCCCTAGATACGCAGTATTTT.

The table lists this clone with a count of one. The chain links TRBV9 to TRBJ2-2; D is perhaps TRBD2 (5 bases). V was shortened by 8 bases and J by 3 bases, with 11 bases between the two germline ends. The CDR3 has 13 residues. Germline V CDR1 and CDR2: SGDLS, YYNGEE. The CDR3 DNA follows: TGTGCCAGTGGGAGAGACGACACCGGGGAGCTGTTTTTT. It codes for CASGRDDTGELFF.

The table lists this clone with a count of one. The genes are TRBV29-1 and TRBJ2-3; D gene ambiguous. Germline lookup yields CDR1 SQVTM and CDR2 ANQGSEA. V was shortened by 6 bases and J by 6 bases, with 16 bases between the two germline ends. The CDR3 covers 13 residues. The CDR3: CSVDEEGIDTQYF. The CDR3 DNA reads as TGCAGCGTAGATGAGGAAGGAATCGATACGCAGTATTTT.

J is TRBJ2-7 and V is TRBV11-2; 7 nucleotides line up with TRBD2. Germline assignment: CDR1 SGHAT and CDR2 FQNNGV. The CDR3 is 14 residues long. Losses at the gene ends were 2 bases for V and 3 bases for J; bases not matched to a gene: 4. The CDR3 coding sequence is TGTGCCAGCAGCTTATCCGCGGGAGTCTACGAGCAGTACTTC. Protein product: CASSLSAGVYEQYF.

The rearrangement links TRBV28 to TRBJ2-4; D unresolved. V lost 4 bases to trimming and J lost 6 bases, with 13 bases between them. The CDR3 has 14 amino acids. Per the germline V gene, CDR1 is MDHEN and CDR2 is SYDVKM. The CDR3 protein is CASSSTRQRNIQYF. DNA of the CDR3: TGTGCCAGCAGTTCGACACGGCAGAGAAACATTCAGTACTTC.

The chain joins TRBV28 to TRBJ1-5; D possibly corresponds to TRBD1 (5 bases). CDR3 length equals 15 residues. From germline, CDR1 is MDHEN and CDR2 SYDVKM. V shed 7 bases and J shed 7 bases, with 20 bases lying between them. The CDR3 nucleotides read TGTGCCAGCACTAAGCTTCAGGGAGGGGCGCAGCCCCAGCATTTT. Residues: CASTKLQGGAQPQHF.

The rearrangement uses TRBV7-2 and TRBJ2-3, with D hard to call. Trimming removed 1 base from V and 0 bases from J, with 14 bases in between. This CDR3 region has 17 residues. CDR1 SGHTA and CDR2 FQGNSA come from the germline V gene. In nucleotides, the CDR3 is TGTGCCAGCAGCTTAGAACGGAGCTACCCTAGCACAGATACGCAGTATTTT. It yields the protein CASSLERSYPSTDTQYF.

The CDR3 spells CSAPSGTGASNYGYTF. The CDR3 DNA is TGCAGCGCTCCCTCCGGGACAGGGGCCTCAAACTATGGCTACACCTTC. This chain joins TRBV29-1 and TRBJ1-2; 10 bases align to TRBD1. Germline V lookup: CDR1 SQVTM, CDR2 ANQGSEA. V dropped 7 bases and J dropped 2; count of bases not matched to a gene: 13. The CDR3 is 16 residues long.

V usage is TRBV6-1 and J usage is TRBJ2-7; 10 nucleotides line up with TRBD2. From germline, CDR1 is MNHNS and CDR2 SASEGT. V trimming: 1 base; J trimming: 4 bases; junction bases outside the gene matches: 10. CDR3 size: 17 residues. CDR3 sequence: CASSEGDGSGRWYEQYF. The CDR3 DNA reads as TGTGCCAGCAGTGAAGGGGATGGTAGCGGGAGGTGGTACGAGCAGTACTTC.

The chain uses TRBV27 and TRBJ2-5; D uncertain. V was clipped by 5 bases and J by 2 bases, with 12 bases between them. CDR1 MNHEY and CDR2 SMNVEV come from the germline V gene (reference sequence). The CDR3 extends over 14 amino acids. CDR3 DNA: TGTGCCAGCAGTGGAGTTGCCAATCAAGAGACCCAGTACTTC. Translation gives CASSGVANQETQYF.

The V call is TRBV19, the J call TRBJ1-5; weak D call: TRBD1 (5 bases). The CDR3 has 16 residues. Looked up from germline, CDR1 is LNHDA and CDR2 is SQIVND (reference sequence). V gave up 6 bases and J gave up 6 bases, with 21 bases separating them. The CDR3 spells CASRRDSGTLGQPQHF. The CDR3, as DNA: TGTGCCAGTAGACGGGACTCGGGGACCTTGGGTCAGCCCCAGCATTTT.

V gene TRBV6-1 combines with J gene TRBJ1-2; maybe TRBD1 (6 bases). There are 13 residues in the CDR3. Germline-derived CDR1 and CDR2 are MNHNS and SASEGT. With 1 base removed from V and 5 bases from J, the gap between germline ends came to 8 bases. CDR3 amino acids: CASSEGQGYGYTF. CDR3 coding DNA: TGTGCCAGCAGTGAAGGGCAGGGGTATGGCTACACCTTC.

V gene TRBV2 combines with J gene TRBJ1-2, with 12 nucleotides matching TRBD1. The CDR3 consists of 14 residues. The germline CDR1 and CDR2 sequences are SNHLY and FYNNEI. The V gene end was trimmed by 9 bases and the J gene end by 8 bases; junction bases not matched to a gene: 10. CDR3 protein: CASLGDRGRSGYTF. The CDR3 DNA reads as TGTGCCAGTCTAGGGGACAGGGGGCGAAGCGGCTACACCTTC. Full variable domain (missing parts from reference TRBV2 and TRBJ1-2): EPEVTQTPSHQVTQMGQEVILRCVPISNHLYFYWYRQILGQKVEFLVSFYNNEISEKSEIFDDQFSVERPDGSNFTLKIRSTKLEDSAMYFCASLGDRGRSGYTFGSGTRLTVV.

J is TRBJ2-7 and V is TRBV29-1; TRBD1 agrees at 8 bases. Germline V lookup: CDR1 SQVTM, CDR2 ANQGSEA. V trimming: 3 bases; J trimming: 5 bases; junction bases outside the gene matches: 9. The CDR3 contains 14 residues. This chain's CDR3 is CSVDRGQGTDEQYF. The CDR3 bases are TGCAGCGTTGACAGGGGGCAGGGGACCGACGAGCAGTACTTC.

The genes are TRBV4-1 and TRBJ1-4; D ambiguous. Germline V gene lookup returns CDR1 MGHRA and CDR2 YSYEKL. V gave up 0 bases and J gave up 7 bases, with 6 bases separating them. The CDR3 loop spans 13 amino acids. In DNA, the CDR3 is TGCGCCAGCAGCCAAGAGGTCGGTGAAAAACTGTTTTTT. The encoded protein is CASSQEVGEKLFF.

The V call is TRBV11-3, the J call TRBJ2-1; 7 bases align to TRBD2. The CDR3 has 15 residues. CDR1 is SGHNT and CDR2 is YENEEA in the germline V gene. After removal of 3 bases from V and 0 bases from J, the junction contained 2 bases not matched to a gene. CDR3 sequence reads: CASSFGGSSYNEQFF. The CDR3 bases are TGTGCCAGCAGCTTCGGCGGGAGCTCCTACAATGAGCAGTTCTTC.

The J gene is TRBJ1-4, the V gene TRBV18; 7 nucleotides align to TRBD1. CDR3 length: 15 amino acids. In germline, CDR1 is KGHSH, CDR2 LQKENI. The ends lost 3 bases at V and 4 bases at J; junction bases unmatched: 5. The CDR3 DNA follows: TGTGCCAGCTCACCGCCGGGACAGATTAATGAAAAACTGTTTTTT. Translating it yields CASSPPGQINEKLFF.

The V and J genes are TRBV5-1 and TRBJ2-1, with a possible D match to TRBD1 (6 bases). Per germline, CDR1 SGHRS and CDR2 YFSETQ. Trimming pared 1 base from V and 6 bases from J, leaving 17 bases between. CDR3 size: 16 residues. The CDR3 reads CASSLKSQGRGNEQFF. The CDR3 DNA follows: TGCGCCAGCAGCTTGAAGTCACAGGGCAGAGGCAATGAGCAGTTCTTC.